Each of the 17 T cell receptor beta chains below was sequenced from the same sample in a study of T cell responses to AZD1222 COVID-19 vaccine. The method was immunoSEQ multiplex PCR; TCRdb's version includes in-frame clones alone and lacks a portion of them. The sample has over 110,000 clones; around 93% are singletons. Source: peripheral blood, taken on day 0 of AZD1222 vaccination. The receptors were sampled from an adult in good health.

The V call is TRBV9, the J call TRBJ2-7, with TRBD2 identical over 8 bases. The CDR3 length is 15 residues. Germline values: CDR1 SGDLS, CDR2 YYNGEE. J gave up 1 base and V 2 bases, and 5 bases lay outside the gene matches. The chain's CDR3 is CASSVVPGGSYEQYF. The CDR3 coding sequence is TGTGCCAGCAGCGTGGTGCCGGGAGGGTCCTACGAGCAGTACTTC. The whole variable domain, remainder taken from reference TRBV9 and TRBJ2-7, is DSGVTQTPKHLITATGQRVTLRCSPRSGDLSVYWYQQSLDQGLQFLIQYYNGEERAKGNILERFSAQQFPDLHSELNLSSLELGDSALYFCASSVVPGGSYEQYFGPGTRLTVT.

The rearrangement uses TRBV5-1 and TRBJ1-1, with D possibly being TRBD1 (5 bases). CDR3 length: 14 residues. V was clipped by 3 bases and J by 2 bases, with 11 bases between them. Germline loops: CDR1 SGHRS, CDR2 YFSETQ. CDR3: CASSWGPINTEAFF. CDR3 nucleotides: TGCGCCAGCAGCTGGGGACCTATCAACACTGAAGCTTTCTTT.

A single count supports this clone. The V and J genes are TRBV5-1 and TRBJ1-1; D gene ambiguous. This CDR3 comprises 13 residues. Germline V CDR1 and CDR2: SGHRS, YFSETQ. V was trimmed by 3 bases and J by 3 bases, leaving 9 bases between them. CDR3 loop: CASSSRVHTEAFF. CDR3 in DNA: TGCGCCAGCAGCTCGAGGGTGCACACTGAAGCTTTCTTT.

The chain is built from TRBV7-8 and TRBJ2-5; 9 bases agree with TRBD1. Germline CDR1 is SGHVS and CDR2 is FQNEAQ. Trimming cost V 5 bases and J 5 bases; bases outside gene matches: 9. The CDR3 has 15 amino acids. The CDR3 sequence: CASSTWTGVEETQYF. CDR3 DNA: TGTGCCAGCAGCACCTGGACAGGGGTGGAGGAGACCCAGTACTTC.

A single count supports this clone. The chain is built from TRBV7-2 and TRBJ1-3; 7 bases match TRBD1. With V trimmed by 5 bases and J by 4 bases, 8 bases remained unmatched. CDR1 is SGHTA, CDR2 FQGNSA, per germline. The CDR3 sequence is 15 residues long. DNA of the CDR3: TGTGCCAGCAGCCCGACTCCGGGACAGGGAAACACCATATATTTT. This codes for CASSPTPGQGNTIYF.

This sequence joins TRBV27 and TRBJ2-5, with 8 bases fitting TRBD2. J gave up 4 bases and V 6 bases, and 7 bases lay outside the gene matches. Germline V CDR1 and CDR2: MNHEY, SMNVEV (reference sequence). The CDR3 spans 14 residues. In nucleotides, the CDR3 is TGTGCCAGCAGGAGCGGGAGTAGGGGAGAGACCCAGTACTTC. As protein: CASRSGSRGETQYF.

This chain uses TRBV6-2 or TRBV6-3 with TRBJ1-2; D unresolved. V lost 0 bases and J lost 0, with 20 bases in between. Germline CDR1 is MNHEY and CDR2 is SVGEGT. The CDR3 covers 19 residues. This CDR3 reads CASSYSFSGSYTANYGYTF. CDR3 DNA: TGTGCCAGCAGTTACTCGTTCTCCGGCAGTTATACAGCTAACTATGGCTACACCTTC.

In the case of this clone: At one end, the junction sequence differs from germline, possibly due to a read error. The gene calls are TRBV6-1 and TRBJ2-3, with TRBD2 matching over 8 bases. The germline CDR1 and CDR2 sequences are MNHNS and SASEGT. The CDR3 loop spans 15 amino acids. CDR3 coding DNA: TGTGCCAGCAGTAAAGCGGGGGCTGGCACAGATACACAGTATTTT. It is translated as CASSKAGAGTDTQYF.

The chain has TRBV12-3 or TRBV12-4 and TRBJ1-2; D uncertain. V was clipped by 3 bases and J by 5 bases, with 7 bases between them. The CDR3 is 12 amino acids. CDR3 DNA sequence: TGTGCCAGCAGTTTGAATGGGTATGGCTACACCTTC. Protein: CASSLNGYGYTF.

V usage is TRBV7-8 and J usage is TRBJ2-3; 8 nucleotides align to TRBD1. The CDR3 length is 16 residues. Germline V CDR1 and CDR2: SGHVS, FQNEAQ. The V and J ends lost 1 base and 2 bases, in that order; junction bases with no gene match: 5. The CDR3 sequence: CASSLDSGGPTDTQYF. CDR3 DNA sequence: TGTGCCAGCAGCTTAGATTCAGGGGGCCCCACAGATACGCAGTATTTT.

The gene calls are TRBV27 and TRBJ1-5; D is undetermined. The germline gives CDR1 MNHEY, CDR2 SMNVEV (reference sequence). The CDR3 has 13 amino acids. V was pared by 2 bases and J by 2 bases, with 4 bases between. The CDR3 sequence is CASSLNGNQPQHF. DNA for the CDR3: TGTGCCAGCAGTTTAAACGGCAATCAGCCCCAGCATTTT.

The chain has TRBV4-3 and TRBJ2-7; possible D gene TRBD2, 6 bases. CDR3 length equals 14 residues. Looked up from germline, CDR1 is LGHNA and CDR2 is YSLEER. Between the trimmed V and J ends, which lost 1 base and 4 bases, there was a span of 11 bases. The CDR3 sequence: CASSQALGGYEQYF. CDR3 bases: TGCGCCAGCAGCCAAGCCTTGGGAGGATACGAGCAGTACTTC.

This rearrangement joins TRBV9 to TRBJ2-2; D is possibly TRBD1 (6 bases). Trimming removed 1 base from V and 3 bases from J, with 10 bases in between. The CDR3 contains 15 residues. In germline, CDR1 is SGDLS, CDR2 YYNGEE. The CDR3 loop is CASSVRGGYTGELFF. CDR3 coding DNA: TGTGCCAGCAGCGTAAGAGGGGGTTACACCGGGGAGCTGTTTTTT.

CDR3: CSASPLSEDHSPLHF. Written as DNA, the CDR3 is TGCAGTGCTAGTCCGCTATCGGAGGATCATTCACCCCTCCACTTT. The chain couples TRBV20-1 to TRBJ1-6; no clear D. The germline V and J ends were trimmed by 3 bases and 8 bases, with 17 bases remaining between them. The CDR3 extends over 15 amino acids. The germline V gene has CDR1 DFQATT and CDR2 SNEGSKA (reference sequence).

This clone was seen a single time. V is TRBV7-2 and J is TRBJ2-1, with D tentatively TRBD1 or TRBD2 (6 bases each). In germline, CDR1 is SGHTA, CDR2 FQGNSA. This CDR3 is 13 amino acids long. Trimming left V 4 bases short and J 10 bases short, with 14 bases between. CDR3 region: CASSSLSGAEQFF. The CDR3 DNA follows: TGTGCCAGCAGCTCCCTGTCGGGGGCCGAGCAGTTCTTC.

J is TRBJ1-1 and V is TRBV9; D gene ambiguous. V was shortened by 0 bases and J by 4 bases, with 10 bases between the two germline ends. Looked up from germline, CDR1 is SGDLS and CDR2 is YYNGEE. The CDR3 covers 14 residues. CDR3 sequence: CASSVDSRGTEAFF. In nucleotides, the CDR3 is TGTGCCAGCAGCGTAGACTCCCGGGGCACTGAAGCTTTCTTT.

The chain combines TRBV10-1 with TRBJ2-2; D possibly corresponds to TRBD1 (6 bases). Germline V gene sequence: CDR1 WNHNN, CDR2 SYGVQD (reference sequence). The CDR3 runs 13 residues. The V end lost 5 bases, the J end lost 4 bases, and 8 bases lay between the germline ends. The DNA of the CDR3 is TGCGCCAGCAGTAGGGACACCACCGGGGAGCTGTTTTTT. This sequence encodes CASSRDTTGELFF.